Included here is one T cell receptor beta chain sequence, with context. The antigen remains undetermined. The data are from a study of cytomegalovirus exposure and HLA in healthy donors. Study-wide findings and caveats: The authors confirmed in vitro that a few CMV-associated chains were specific for CMV antigens.

The primer mix had 60 Vbeta and 13 Jbeta primers. Per the authors' pipeline: There were about 88 million unique TCR beta chains by a later count, and about 12 million of them were shared. Assay: immunoSEQ multiplex PCR; the TCRdb copy retains only in-frame clones and omits some. Clone size and the V and J calls come from that table; the DNA yielded D and trimming. Among more than 80,000 clones listed, 71% were seen once. Unmatched junction bases numbered 12, after V lost 1 base and J lost 3 bases. This CDR3 has 18 residues. Germline CDR1 SGHTA, CDR2 FQGNSA. J is TRBJ2-3 and V is TRBV7-2; TRBD2 matches at 8 bases. The specimen sequenced was PBMCs. This TCR was recovered from a female donor in good health and CMV-seronegative. DNA of the CDR3: TGTGCCAGCAGCTTAGTGGGGTTAGCGGGGACCTCAACAGATACGCAGTATTTT. Protein product: CASSLVGLAGTSTDTQYF.